This T cell receptor (beta chain) appears in the sequencing data of a study of graft-versus-host responses after intestinal transplantation. Across the study: Recipients were given multivisceral, liver-intestinal, or isolated intestinal transplants. Following induction with anti-thymocyte globulin, all recipients were given tacrolimus and steroids for about 3 years. Overall study results and limits: High graft-versus-host to host-versus-graft clonal ratios were found in allografts of patients who had graft-donor T cell macrochimerism.

Profiled with immunoSEQ multiplex PCR; TCRdb holds only in-frame clones, not every one. The sample yields more than 65,000 clones, about nine tenths seen once. Deletions cut 2 bases from V and 6 bases from J, with 8 bases between. The CDR3 is 12 amino acids. CDR1 is LGHNA, CDR2 YSLEER, per germline. Comments on this clone: Its antigen is unidentified.

The TCR was taken from a human donor who was the organ donor for an intestinal transplant. The gene calls are TRBV4-3 and TRBJ2-7; D is uncertain. This specimen consisted of unstimulated CD8+ T cells sorted from spleen or lymph node cells, obtained before transplant. CDR3 sequence (DNA): TGCGCCAGCAGCCAATCAGACACCGAGCAGTACTTC. The encoded protein is CASSQSDTEQYF.